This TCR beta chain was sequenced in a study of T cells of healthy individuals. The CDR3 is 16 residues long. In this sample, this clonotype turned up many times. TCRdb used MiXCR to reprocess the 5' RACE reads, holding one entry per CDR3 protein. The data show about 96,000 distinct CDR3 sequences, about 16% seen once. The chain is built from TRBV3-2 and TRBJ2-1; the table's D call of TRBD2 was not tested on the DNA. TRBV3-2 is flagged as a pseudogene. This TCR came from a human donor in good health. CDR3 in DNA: TGTGCCAGCAGCCACGACGTAGCGGGAGGTCACAATGAGCAGTTCTTC. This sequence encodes CASSHDVAGGHNEQFF.